The text below deals with one T cell receptor beta chain. Its antigen is not identified. The data derive from a study of T cell repertoires in cytomegalovirus infection. Study-wide background: CMV epitopes, recently identified HLA-C-restricted and well-studied HLA-B-restricted, were used.

CDR1 and CDR2 from the germline V gene are SEHNR and FQNEAQ (reference sequence). CDR3 size: 15 residues. Trimming at V came to 5 bases and at J to 5 bases, leaving 7 bases not matched to a gene. TCRdb called the reads again in MiXCR, with one record for every CDR3 protein. This sample has about 830,000 distinct CDR3 sequences, with approximately 29% found just once. The chain carries TRBV7-9 and TRBJ2-7; 12 bases agree with TRBD1. The sequencing here drew on cultured CD8+ T cells from PBMCs, taken from culture after CMV antigen stimulation. The clonotype was recovered from a human donor in good health (CMV status not recorded). Some clones in this sample may be carry-over from other donors' samples. The CDR3 sequence: CASSNPGQGADEQYF. The DNA of the CDR3 is TGTGCCAGCAGCAACCCGGGACAGGGGGCGGACGAGCAGTACTTC. The entire variable domain, with the rest obtained from reference TRBV7-9 and TRBJ2-7, is as follows: DTGVSQNPRHKITKRGQNVTFRCDPISEHNRLYWYRQTLGQGPEFLTYFQNEAQLEKSRLLSDRFSAERPKGSFSTLEIQRTEQGDSAMYLCASSNPGQGADEQYFGPGTRLTVT.